Listed here are 14 T cell receptor beta chains from one sample, sequenced in a study of blood T cell repertoires in COVID-19. Measured with immunoSEQ multiplex PCR; TCRdb has only the in-frame clones, and not every one. Seen here are about 140,000 clones, approximately 87% observed once, and the top ten hold more than 4%. Specimen: peripheral blood. The receptors originated from a woman between 35 and 50 years old with acute or convalescent COVID-19.

This chain links TRBV28 with TRBJ2-2; the D gene is possibly TRBD1 (6 bases). CDR1 is MDHEN, CDR2 SYDVKM, per germline. The CDR3 has 15 amino acids. The germline V and J ends were trimmed by 3 bases and 5 bases, with 13 bases remaining between them. The CDR3 DNA follows: TGTGCCAGCAGTTTGACAGGAGCATTGACCGGGGAGCTGTTTTTT. Translation: CASSLTGALTGELFF.

The chain employs TRBV9 and TRBJ2-1; D is ambiguous. This CDR3 spans 14 amino acids. The V end lost 4 bases, the J end lost 8 bases, and 16 bases lay between the germline ends. Germline V gene data show CDR1 as SGDLS and CDR2 as YYNGEE. The CDR3: CASSPRGAPDEQFF. The DNA for the CDR3 is TGTGCCAGCAGCCCCCGAGGAGCTCCTGATGAGCAGTTCTTC.

This chain joins TRBV7-2 and TRBJ2-7, with TRBD2 identical over 9 bases. Germline assignment: CDR1 SGHTA and CDR2 FQGNSA. J was trimmed by 4 bases and V by 3 bases; bases with no gene match: 7. This CDR3 spans 15 amino acids. The CDR3 coding sequence is TGTGCCAGCAGCTTTGGCGGGGGGGTTGGGTACGAGCAGTACTTC. This sequence encodes CASSFGGGVGYEQYF.

This clone turned up a few times. The CDR3 here is CASALGSVGELFF. Here the CDR3 DNA reads TGTGCCAGCGCCCTCGGGAGTGTTGGGGAGCTGTTTTTT. The chain combines TRBV11-2 with TRBJ2-2; D perhaps matches TRBD2 (6 bases). This CDR3 is built from 13 residues. Germline CDR1 reads SGHAT; CDR2 reads FQNNGV. V dropped 8 bases and J dropped 8 bases, with 15 bases sitting between them.

The V call is TRBV19, the J call TRBJ2-6; D not resolved. Trimming pared 5 bases from V and 0 bases from J, leaving 17 bases between. The CDR3 is 18 amino acids. CDR1 and CDR2 from the germline V gene are LNHDA and SQIVND (reference sequence). This CDR3 is CASSSPKSRSSGANVLTF. The CDR3 coding sequence is TGTGCCAGTAGTTCCCCCAAATCACGGAGCTCTGGGGCCAACGTCCTGACTTTC.

This chain joins TRBV4-3 and TRBJ2-7; 11 positions agree with TRBD2. CDR1 and CDR2 from the germline V gene are LGHNA and YSLEER. This CDR3 region has 14 residues. V lost 1 base and J lost 5; bases outside the gene matches: 1. CDR3 DNA sequence: TGCGCCAGCAGCCAAGGACTAGCGGGGAACGAGCAGTACTTC. Protein product: CASSQGLAGNEQYF.

The chain carries TRBV12-5 and TRBJ1-2, with D perhaps matching TRBD1 (5 bases). V lost 6 bases and J 5 bases, leaving 10 bases between the germline ends. The germline V gene has CDR1 LGHNT and CDR2 FRNRAP. The CDR3 loop spans 12 amino acids. This CDR3 reads CASGAGEYGYTF. The CDR3 DNA reads as TGTGCTAGTGGGGCGGGGGAGTATGGCTACACCTTC.

The chain recombines TRBV19 with TRBJ1-6; 8 bases are shared with TRBD1. V shed 3 bases, J shed 0 bases, and the junction held 10 bases outside the gene matches. This CDR3 spans 19 amino acids. Germline lookup yields CDR1 LNHDA and CDR2 SQIVND (reference sequence). The CDR3 reads CASSIMPPGGFSYNSPLHF. The DNA of the CDR3 is TGTGCCAGTAGTATTATGCCGCCAGGGGGCTTCTCCTATAATTCACCCCTCCACTTT.

This sequence joins TRBV10-3 and TRBJ1-1; 7 positions agree with TRBD1. This CDR3 is built from 14 residues. CDR1 ENHRY and CDR2 SYGVKD come from the germline V gene. Losses at the gene ends were 3 bases for V and 5 bases for J; bases not matched to a gene: 6. CDR3 residues: CAISDKRGRTEAFF. The DNA for the CDR3 is TGTGCCATCAGTGATAAGAGGGGGCGAACTGAAGCTTTCTTT.

This chain links TRBV19 with TRBJ2-5, with D uncertain. The CDR3 totals 11 residues. The V gene's germline CDR1 is LNHDA and CDR2 SQIVND (reference sequence). With 7 bases removed from V and 2 bases from J, the gap between germline ends came to 5 bases. DNA for the CDR3: TGTGCCAGTACTTATCAAGAGACCCAGTACTTC. Translated, it gives CASTYQETQYF.

This rearrangement joins TRBV10-2 to TRBJ1-1; D may be TRBD1 (5 bases). Germline V lookup: CDR1 WSHSY, CDR2 SAAADI. This CDR3 has 13 amino acids. The germline V and J ends were trimmed by 3 bases and 5 bases, with 10 bases remaining between them. The CDR3 DNA follows: TGCGCCAGCAGTGATCCGGGGGGGACTGAAGCTTTCTTT. It translates to CASSDPGGTEAFF.

The chain links TRBV4-1 to TRBJ1-2, with 12 bases that match TRBD1. CDR3 length: 16 residues. The germline gives CDR1 MGHRA, CDR2 YSYEKL. V lost 4 bases and J lost 2; bases outside the gene matches: 5. In DNA form, the CDR3 reads TGCGCCAGCAGCCGCGGGACAGGGGGCAGGAACTATGGCTACACCTTC. Its protein product is CASSRGTGGRNYGYTF.

V and J are TRBV28 and TRBJ1-2; D gene uncertain. Deletions cut 8 bases from V and 4 bases from J, with 11 bases between. The germline V gene encodes CDR1 MDHEN and CDR2 SYDVKM. The CDR3 is 12 residues long. CDR3 sequence: CASSLSGYGYTF. The DNA for the CDR3 is TGTGCCAGCTCCCTAAGTGGCTATGGCTACACCTTC.

This chain uses TRBV9 with TRBJ2-1, with D perhaps matching TRBD1 (6 bases). Trimming stripped 4 bases from V and 5 bases from J, with 13 bases between. Germline CDR1 SGDLS, CDR2 YYNGEE. The CDR3 is 14 amino acids. The CDR3 loop is CASSPRTAHNEQFF. CDR3 DNA sequence: TGTGCCAGCAGCCCCCGGACAGCCCACAATGAGCAGTTCTTC.